These 27 T cell receptor beta chains came from one sample sequenced in a study of OX40 agonist ivuxolimab in advanced cancers. Profiling relied on immunoSEQ multiplex PCR, and the TCRdb table lists in-frame clones only, not all of them. The table lists 70,000 to 75,000 clones, 88% of them singletons. This sample comprised CD4+ or CD8+ T cells sorted from blood, obtained in a trial of the OX40 agonist ivuxolimab. These TCRs come from an adult with an advanced solid tumor such as melanoma, head and neck, liver or kidney cancer.

A remark on this clone: The sample contains more than one DNA sequence encoding this CDR3. This sequence joins TRBV5-1 and TRBJ2-7; 7 bases agree with TRBD1. V gave up 4 bases and J gave up 4 bases; unmatched junction bases: 8. The germline CDR1 and CDR2 sequences are SGHRS and YFSETQ. CDR3 length equals 14 residues. CDR3 DNA sequence: TGCGCCAGCAGCCCGCGACAGGGTATATACGAGCAGTACTTC. It encodes CASSPRQGIYEQYF. Full variable domain (remainder filled in from reference TRBV5-1 and TRBJ2-7): KAGVTQTPRYLIKTRGQQVTLSCSPISGHRSVSWYQQTPGQGLQFLFEYFSETQRNKGNFPGRFSGRQFSNSRSEMNVSTLELGDSALYLCASSPRQGIYEQYFGPGTRLTVT.

The V and J genes are TRBV5-8 and TRBJ2-5, with 10 bases matching TRBD1. This CDR3 region has 15 residues. Germline V gene data show CDR1 as SGHTS and CDR2 as YDEGEE. Trimming removed 4 bases from V and 4 bases from J; junction bases left unmatched: 7. CDR3 sequence reads: CASSAPGQGTETQYF. The CDR3 DNA follows: TGTGCCAGCAGCGCGCCGGGACAGGGGACAGAGACCCAGTACTTC.

V is TRBV6-1 and J is TRBJ2-7, with 13 bases aligning to TRBD2. V gave up 4 bases and J gave up 3 bases; unmatched junction bases: 6. This CDR3 is 16 amino acids long. CDR1 and CDR2 (germline): MNHNS, SASEGT. CDR3 sequence: CASSGWTSGSYYEQYF. DNA for the CDR3: TGTGCCAGCAGTGGTTGGACTAGCGGGAGCTACTACGAGCAGTACTTC.

V is TRBV5-1 and J is TRBJ2-5, with D possibly TRBD2 on 6 matching bases. This CDR3 has 14 amino acids. The V and J ends lost 2 bases and 3 bases respectively, with 11 bases between them. CDR1 and CDR2 (germline): SGHRS, YFSETQ. CDR3 amino acids: CASSFRGGEETQYF. The CDR3 DNA sequence: TGCGCCAGCAGCTTTCGGGGAGGAGAAGAGACCCAGTACTTC.

The rearrangement links TRBV12-5 to TRBJ2-5, with D perhaps TRBD2 (5 bases). The CDR3 covers 13 residues. Trimming shortened V by 4 bases and J by 1 base, and 7 bases separated the two germline ends. CDR1 and CDR2 (germline): LGHNT, FRNRAP. CDR3 amino acids: CASGSGIQETQYF. As DNA, the CDR3 is TGTGCTAGTGGTTCGGGGATCCAAGAGACCCAGTACTTC.

This clone has only one observation. The CDR3 DNA reads TGTGCCAGCAGCGGGACTAGCGGGAGAAATGAGCAGTTCTTC. Its protein is CASSGTSGRNEQFF. The chain couples TRBV11-2 to TRBJ2-1; 14 bases align to TRBD2. The CDR3 sequence is 14 residues long. J lost 7 bases, V lost 5 bases, and 1 base had no gene match. Germline V gene data show CDR1 as SGHAT and CDR2 as FQNNGV.

The J gene is TRBJ1-1, the V gene TRBV30, with D uncertain. Germline lookup yields CDR1 GTSNPN and CDR2 SVGIG (reference sequence). The CDR3 totals 13 residues. V gave up 2 bases and J gave up 0 bases, with 7 bases separating them. As DNA, the CDR3 is TGTGCCTGGAGTAAGTCTATGAACACTGAAGCTTTCTTT. Protein: CAWSKSMNTEAFF.

The gene calls are TRBV6-1 and TRBJ1-1; possibly TRBD1 for D (6 bases). This CDR3 is built from 15 residues. Trimming cost V 6 bases and J 4 bases, with 18 bases left between them. Germline V lookup: CDR1 MNHNS, CDR2 SASEGT. CDR3 sequence reads: CASRREGVMATEAFF. The CDR3 coding sequence is TGTGCCAGCAGGAGGGAGGGGGTAATGGCCACTGAAGCTTTCTTT.

V is TRBV10-2 and J is TRBJ2-7; D is tentatively TRBD1 or TRBD2 (5 bases each). Looked up from germline, CDR1 is WSHSY and CDR2 is SAAADI. The CDR3 is 15 residues long. V was shortened by 5 bases and J by 2 bases, with 16 bases between the two germline ends. The CDR3 protein is CASSPGTDGPYEQYF. CDR3 DNA: TGCGCCAGCAGTCCCGGGACGGACGGACCCTACGAGCAGTACTTC.

This clone was found a few times. This sequence joins TRBV28 and TRBJ1-2; D is undetermined. The ends were cut back, 2 bases at V and 5 bases at J, with 6 bases in the middle. The CDR3 runs to 12 residues. Per germline, CDR1 MDHEN and CDR2 SYDVKM. The CDR3 region is CASSLKGYGYTF. CDR3 nucleotide sequence: TGTGCCAGCAGTTTAAAAGGGTATGGCTACACCTTC.

The rearrangement uses TRBV11-3 and TRBJ2-5; D is ambiguous. Trimming shortened V by 5 bases and J by 5 bases, and 12 bases separated the two germline ends. Per germline, CDR1 SGHNT and CDR2 YENEEA. This CDR3 contains 13 residues. The CDR3 nucleotides are TGTGCCAGCAGCCCAAGGCGTCGGGAGACCCAGTACTTC. Amino acid sequence: CASSPRRRETQYF. The complete variable domain, with remaining parts taken from reference TRBV11-3 and TRBJ2-5, reads EAGVVQSPRYKIIEKKQPVAFWCNPISGHNTLYWYLQNLGQGPELLIRYENEEAVDDSQLPKDRFSAERLKGVDSTLKIQPAELGDSAVYLCASSPRRRETQYFGPGTRLLVL.

V usage is TRBV28 and J usage is TRBJ2-2, with TRBD1 matching over 8 bases. CDR3 length: 15 residues. Germline assignment: CDR1 MDHEN and CDR2 SYDVKM. V shed 4 bases and J 4 bases; nucleotides not matched to a gene: 5. This chain's CDR3 is CASSSGQVTTGELFF. CDR3 DNA: TGTGCCAGCAGTTCGGGACAGGTTACCACCGGGGAGCTGTTTTTT.

The rearrangement uses TRBV19 and TRBJ1-5; 8 nucleotides align to TRBD1. CDR3 size: 16 residues. The V gene end was trimmed by 3 bases and the J gene end by 4 bases; junction bases not matched to a gene: 8. Per the germline V gene, CDR1 is LNHDA and CDR2 is SQIVND (reference sequence). The CDR3 region has the DNA TGTGCCAGTAGTATTGAGCCAGGGGGCAAGAATCAGCCCCAGCATTTT. Its protein product is CASSIEPGGKNQPQHF.

The chain uses TRBV27 and TRBJ2-7; tentatively, D is TRBD1 (6 bases). The V and J ends lost 6 bases and 1 base respectively, with 16 bases between them. Germline-derived CDR1 and CDR2 are MNHEY and SMNVEV (reference sequence). There are 15 residues in the CDR3. In nucleotides, the CDR3 is TGTGCCAGCAGCCCCGCCAGGGGAAAGTCCTACGAGCAGTACTTC. Translating it yields CASSPARGKSYEQYF.

The chain carries TRBV2 and TRBJ1-1; the D gene is possibly TRBD1 (6 bases). The CDR3 contains 14 residues. The V and J ends lost 8 bases and 0 bases respectively, with 13 bases between them. CDR1 SNHLY and CDR2 FYNNEI come from the germline V gene. CDR3 DNA: TGTGCCAGCGGCGGACAGACTATGAACACTGAAGCTTTCTTT. It specifies CASGGQTMNTEAFF.

The gene calls are TRBV11-1 and TRBJ1-1, with TRBD1 as a possible D gene (5 bases). The germline V and J ends were trimmed by 3 bases and 1 base, with 12 bases remaining between them. The CDR3 is 15 amino acids. Germline V gene lookup returns CDR1 SGHAT and CDR2 FQDESV (reference sequence). The CDR3 nucleotides are TGTGCCAGCAGCTTTATGGGACGGGGGAACACTGAAGCTTTCTTT. Amino acids: CASSFMGRGNTEAFF.

The rearrangement uses TRBV2 and TRBJ2-7; 10 bases agree with TRBD2. With V trimmed by 0 bases and J by 3 bases, 11 bases remained unmatched. The CDR3 has 18 residues. Germline V gene lookup returns CDR1 SNHLY and CDR2 FYNNEI. CDR3 sequence (DNA): TGTGCCAGCAGTGAAGCGGGGTCTCTAGCGGGAGACGACTACGAGCAGTACTTC. It specifies CASSEAGSLAGDDYEQYF. Full variable domain (outside the CDR3, taken from reference TRBV2 and TRBJ2-7): EPEVTQTPSHQVTQMGQEVILRCVPISNHLYFYWYRQILGQKVEFLVSFYNNEISEKSEIFDDQFSVERPDGSNFTLKIRSTKLEDSAMYFCASSEAGSLAGDDYEQYFGPGTRLTVT.

This chain joins TRBV18 and TRBJ1-1, with D unclear. V lost 1 base and J lost 6, with 6 bases in between. Per the germline V gene, CDR1 is KGHSH and CDR2 is LQKENI. There are 12 residues in the CDR3. The CDR3 spells CASSPLMPEAFF. CDR3 DNA sequence: TGTGCCAGCTCACCACTCATGCCTGAAGCTTTCTTT.

In its sample, this clone was seen a few times. The chain uses TRBV2 and TRBJ1-1; 9 bases are a match to TRBD1. With V trimmed by 5 bases and J by 0 bases, 7 bases remained unmatched. CDR1 is SNHLY, CDR2 FYNNEI, per germline. The CDR3 spans 16 residues. The chain's CDR3 is CASSSRDRAMNTEAFF. The CDR3, as DNA: TGTGCCAGCAGTTCCCGGGACAGGGCTATGAACACTGAAGCTTTCTTT.

CDR3 DNA: TGTGCCAGCAGTGATAGGGCCGCCCGAAACACCATATATTTT. Protein product: CASSDRAARNTIYF. The V call is TRBV25-1, the J call TRBJ1-3, with unresolved D. The V gene's germline CDR1 is MGHDK and CDR2 SYGVNS. This CDR3 is built from 14 residues. V lost 3 bases, J lost 5 bases, and 11 bases lay in between.

This chain uses TRBV28 with TRBJ2-7, with D possibly called TRBD1 or TRBD2 (5 bases each). Germline-derived CDR1 and CDR2 are MDHEN and SYDVKM. The CDR3 has 12 amino acids. V shed 7 bases and J shed 2 bases, with 9 bases lying between them. The CDR3 sequence: CASNRDPYEQYF. For the CDR3, the DNA is TGTGCCAGCAACCGGGACCCCTACGAGCAGTACTTC.

This chain connects TRBV5-1 to TRBJ2-3; D is possibly TRBD1 (5 bases). The CDR3 loop spans 15 amino acids. Looked up from germline, CDR1 is SGHRS and CDR2 is YFSETQ. Trimming stripped 0 bases from V and 4 bases from J, with 12 bases between. CDR3 amino acids: CASSLAQGAADTQYF. CDR3 DNA sequence: TGCGCCAGCAGCTTGGCGCAGGGTGCCGCAGATACGCAGTATTTT. The full variable domain, in which reference TRBV5-1 and TRBJ2-3 provide the parts outside the CDR3, is KAGVTQTPRYLIKTRGQQVTLSCSPISGHRSVSWYQQTPGQGLQFLFEYFSETQRNKGNFPGRFSGRQFSNSRSEMNVSTLELGDSALYLCASSLAQGAADTQYFGPGTRLTVL.

The V call is TRBV5-1, the J call TRBJ2-7; D perhaps matches TRBD1 (7 bases). The CDR3 runs to 14 residues. The ends were cut back, 0 bases at V and 5 bases at J, with 12 bases in the middle. From germline, CDR1 is SGHRS and CDR2 YFSETQ. The CDR3: CASSLEGGGDEQYF. The CDR3 bases are TGCGCCAGCAGCTTGGAAGGAGGGGGCGACGAGCAGTACTTC.

V usage is TRBV7-2 and J usage is TRBJ1-1, with D unclear. Germline CDR1 SGHTA, CDR2 FQGNSA. V gave up 6 bases and J gave up 7 bases, with 18 bases separating them. The CDR3 contains 14 residues. Here the CDR3 DNA reads TGTGCCAGCAGTCCAACGACATTAGGGTTTGAAGCTTTCTTT. This encodes CASSPTTLGFEAFF.

This clone occurred once. The chain employs TRBV11-2 and TRBJ2-1; perhaps D is TRBD1 or TRBD2 (5 bases each). Trimming cost V 4 bases and J 10 bases, with 11 bases left between them. Germline values: CDR1 SGHAT, CDR2 FQNNGV. CDR3 size: 12 residues. CDR3 in amino acids: CASSSSWGEQFF. CDR3 nucleotides: TGTGCCAGCAGCTCGTCCTGGGGGGAGCAGTTCTTC. The complete variable domain, with remaining parts taken from reference TRBV11-2 and TRBJ2-1, reads EAGVAQSPRYKIIEKRQSVAFWCNPISGHATLYWYQQILGQGPKLLIQFQNNGVVDDSQLPKDRFSAERLKGVDSTLKIQPAKLEDSAVYLCASSSSWGEQFFGPGTRLTVL.

V gene TRBV7-2 combines with J gene TRBJ2-7; 8 nucleotides agree with TRBD2. There are 15 residues in the CDR3. Germline values: CDR1 SGHTA, CDR2 FQGNSA. After removal of 6 bases from V and 3 bases from J, the junction contained 10 bases not matched to a gene. CDR3: CASSEAGAGGYEQYF. The DNA of the CDR3 is TGTGCCAGCAGTGAAGCGGGTGCGGGAGGCTACGAGCAGTACTTC.

The chain is built from TRBV5-1 and TRBJ2-5; 8 bases are shared with TRBD2. The J call may be in error: the DNA end matches TRBJ2-7 better. CDR3 length: 14 residues. The germline CDR1 and CDR2 sequences are SGHRS and YFSETQ. This chain's CDR3 is CASSRGGPLYEQYF. CDR3 nucleotides: TGCGCCAGCAGCCGGGGGGGCCCACTCTACGAGCAGTACTTC.